This is a list of T cell receptor beta chains from one sample in a study of shared clonotypes between healthy human individuals. The assay was immunoSEQ multiplex PCR, and TCRdb's table has in-frame clones only and misses some. The sample lists millions of clones, just under 95% occurring once. The sequencing input was naive CD8+ T cells sorted from blood. The receptors shown here come from a man aged 18 to 29 in good health. The CDR3 runs from the conserved cysteine through the conserved F or W. The D gene is left open where the match is weak. Size is omitted from some rows. Given values are once, few, many or a class for expanded clones.

D gene,clone size,J gene,V gene,CDR3 protein,CDR3 DNA
NA,NA,TRBJ2-7,TRBV4-1,CASSPGAQWAYEQYF,TGCGCCAGCAGCCCTGGGGCCCAGTGGGCCTACGAGCAGTACTTC
NA,NA,TRBJ1-1,TRBV4-1,CASSPSEIYTEAFF,TGCGCCAGCAGCCCTTCTGAAATATACACTGAAGCTTTCTTT
NA,NA,TRBJ1-4,TRBV30,CAWNAGASGEKLFF,TGTGCCTGGAATGCGGGGGCCAGCGGTGAAAAACTGTTTTTT
NA,NA,TRBJ1-5,TRBV2,CASSEEEYSNQPQHF,TGTGCCAGCAGTGAAGAAGAGTATAGCAATCAGCCCCAGCATTTT
NA,NA,TRBJ2-1,TRBV6-5,CASSPSGREQFF,TGTGCCAGCAGTCCGTCGGGGAGGGAGCAGTTCTTC
NA,once,TRBJ1-6,TRBV9,CASSVGLAAPLHF,TGTGCCAGCAGCGTAGGTCTAGCTGCACCCCTCCACTTT
NA,NA,TRBJ2-7,TRBV7-9,CASSAPGSLGEQYF,TGTGCCAGCAGCGCCCCCGGTTCCCTCGGCGAGCAGTACTTC
NA,NA,TRBJ2-7,TRBV7-2,CASSSSSYEQYF,TGTGCCAGCAGCTCGAGCTCATACGAGCAGTACTTC
NA,NA,TRBJ1-4,TRBV9,CASSSAPQGGEKLFF,TGTGCCAGCAGCTCCGCCCCACAGGGTGGGGAAAAACTGTTTTTT
NA,NA,TRBJ2-3,TRBV7-6,CASSPYRSTDTQYF,TGTGCCAGCAGCCCTTACCGTTCAACAGATACGCAGTATTTT
NA,NA,TRBJ2-1,TRBV9,CASSVIGGYSYNEQFF,TGTGCCAGCAGCGTAATCGGGGGTTACTCCTACAATGAGCAGTTCTTC
NA,NA,TRBJ2-1,TRBV7-9,CAQEGGNEQFF,TGTGCTCAGGAAGGGGGCAATGAGCAGTTCTTC
NA,once,TRBJ1-1,TRBV11-2,CASSLDPAGETEAFF,TGTGCCAGCAGCTTAGATCCGGCAGGGGAGACTGAAGCTTTCTTT
TRBD1,NA,TRBJ2-7,TRBV4-1,CASSQRIGQGGYEQYF,TGCGCCAGCAGCCAGAGGATCGGACAGGGGGGCTACGAGCAGTACTTC
TRBD2,once,TRBJ2-7,TRBV9,CASSVGFLAGEQYF,TGTGCCAGCAGCGTAGGATTTCTAGCGGGCGAGCAGTACTTC
TRBD1,NA,TRBJ2-7,TRBV5-1,CASSLTGGAPYEQYF,TGCGCCAGCAGCCTGACAGGGGGCGCGCCTTACGAGCAGTACTTC
TRBD2,NA,TRBJ2-5,TRBV27,CASSLSVGLAGAETQYF,TGTGCCAGCAGTTTATCGGTAGGACTAGCGGGAGCAGAGACCCAGTACTTC
NA,NA,TRBJ2-7,TRBV6-5,CASSRENNAYEQYF,TGTGCCAGCAGTCGGGAAAACAATGCCTACGAGCAGTACTTC
NA,NA,TRBJ1-6,TRBV27,CASSTFSDKSPLHF,TGTGCCAGCAGTACTTTTTCTGATAAGTCACCCCTCCACTTT
NA,NA,TRBJ2-7,TRBV7-6,CASSRTLSSYEQYF,TGTGCCAGCAGCCGGACCCTGAGCTCCTACGAGCAGTACTTC
TRBD1,NA,TRBJ2-1,TRBV25-1,CASGDRGDPEQFF,TGTGCCAGCGGGGACAGGGGGGACCCTGAGCAGTTCTTC
TRBD2,NA,TRBJ2-3,TRBV9,CASSAIAGGPTDTQYF,TGTGCCAGCAGCGCCATAGCGGGGGGGCCGACAGATACGCAGTATTTT
NA,once,TRBJ1-1,TRBV15,CATSSRYTEAFF,TGTGCCACCAGTAGCCGTTACACTGAAGCTTTCTTT
TRBD2,NA,TRBJ2-7,TRBV14,CASSRDGTSGRDEQYF,TGTGCCAGCAGCCGAGACGGGACTAGCGGGAGAGACGAGCAGTACTTC
NA,NA,TRBJ2-3,TRBV19,CASSSRTGAGYDTQYF,TGTGCCAGTAGTTCGAGGACAGGAGCGGGGTATGATACGCAGTATTTT
NA,NA,TRBJ1-5,TRBV6-5,CASSYDGSSNQPQHF,TGTGCCAGCAGTTACGACGGTAGTAGCAATCAGCCCCAGCATTTT
TRBD1,NA,TRBJ1-2,TRBV28,CASSSRLEGAGGYTF,TGTGCCAGCAGTTCCCGGCTAGAGGGGGCAGGAGGCTACACCTTC
NA,NA,TRBJ1-1,TRBV30,CAWSALGNTEAFF,TGTGCCTGGAGTGCCCTGGGGAACACTGAAGCTTTCTTT
TRBD1,NA,TRBJ2-7,TRBV7-6,CASSYGQAYEQYF,TGTGCCAGCAGCTACGGACAGGCCTACGAGCAGTACTTC
NA,NA,TRBJ1-1,TRBV6-5,CASTPEGLSEAFF,TGTGCCAGCACCCCGGAGGGTCTGTCTGAAGCTTTCTTT
NA,once,TRBJ2-1,TRBV30,CAWSGDVDNEQFF,TGTGCCTGGAGTGGGGACGTGGACAATGAGCAGTTCTTC
NA,NA,TRBJ2-5,TRBV7-9,CASSRQGIQETQYF,TGTGCCAGCAGCAGGCAGGGAATCCAAGAGACCCAGTACTTC
NA,NA,TRBJ2-5,TRBV27,CASSLSTRETQYF,TGTGCCAGCAGTTTATCTACTCGAGAGACCCAGTACTTC
TRBD2,once,TRBJ2-7,TRBV6-6,CASRRPTSGSYEQYF,TGTGCCAGCAGGCGGCCGACTAGCGGATCCTACGAGCAGTACTTC
NA,NA,TRBJ1-2,TRBV7-8,CASSIPGGALGYTF,TGTGCCAGCAGTATTCCGGGCGGGGCCCTTGGCTACACCTTC
NA,NA,TRBJ1-1,TRBV4-1,CASSHLGEETEAFF,TGCGCCAGCAGCCACCTCGGCGAGGAAACTGAAGCTTTCTTT
NA,NA,TRBJ1-1,TRBV11-2,CASSLAGVRPEAFF,TGTGCCAGCAGCTTAGCGGGGGTAAGGCCTGAAGCTTTCTTT
NA,once,TRBJ1-2,TRBV28,CASSFALSHGYTF,TGTGCCAGCAGTTTTGCCCTCTCTCATGGCTACACCTTC
NA,NA,TRBJ2-7,TRBV7-9,CASSLALQLEQYF,TGTGCCAGCAGCTTAGCGCTGCAGCTCGAGCAGTACTTC
NA,NA,TRBJ2-2,TRBV7-9,CASSEARANTGELFF,TGTGCCAGCAGCGAGGCCAGGGCGAACACCGGGGAGCTGTTTTTT
NA,NA,TRBJ2-5,TRBV5-1,CASSLDGTSGYF,TGCGCCAGCAGCCTCGACGGGACCTCAGGGTACTTC
NA,NA,TRBJ1-1,TRBV11-2,CASSLFLGQANTEAFF,TGTGCCAGCAGCTTATTTCTTGGGCAGGCCAACACTGAAGCTTTCTTT
NA,NA,TRBJ2-7,TRBV7-9,CASTPTGQPISYEQYF,TGTGCCAGCACCCCAACCGGGCAGCCCATCTCCTACGAGCAGTACTTC
NA,NA,TRBJ2-3,TRBV27,CASSSDSRVDTQYF,TGTGCCAGCAGTTCCGACAGCAGAGTAGATACGCAGTATTTT
NA,NA,TRBJ2-5,TRBV15,CATSRDRVQETQYF,TGTGCCACCAGCAGAGACAGGGTACAAGAGACCCAGTACTTC